Below are 31 T cell receptor beta chains sequenced from a single sample in a study of Ad26.COV2.S vaccination and SARS-CoV-2 variants. The data were produced by immunoSEQ multiplex PCR, yet TCRdb's version contains in-frame clones alone and is incomplete. Of 400,000 or so clones in the sample, around 85% are singletons; the top ten hold 3.5%. As to treatment: around 19 received Ad26.COV2.S at low or high dose, single or two shots; 5 received placebo; per-sample allocation not given. Samples came from day 63 after the first vaccine or placebo injection. Sequences were derived from peripheral blood, sampled in a trial of Ad26.COV2.S vaccine versus placebo. The receptors derive from a person between 18 and 60 years old who received the Ad26.COV2.S COVID-19 vaccine or a placebo.

V and J are TRBV7-2 and TRBJ1-2, with TRBD1 matching 7 bases. The CDR3 length is 18 residues. V was pared by 2 bases and J by 0 bases, with 12 bases of the junction left unmatched. Germline loops: CDR1 SGHTA, CDR2 FQGNSA. Written as DNA, the CDR3 is TGTGCCAGCAGCTTATCGGGACAGCCCTCATATACTAACTATGGCTACACCTTC. Its translation is CASSLSGQPSYTNYGYTF.

The chain combines TRBV27 with TRBJ1-6, with TRBD1 as a possible D gene (6 bases). Germline V gene sequence: CDR1 MNHEY, CDR2 SMNVEV (reference sequence). V was shortened by 6 bases and J by 4 bases, with 19 bases between the two germline ends. The CDR3 totals 17 residues. CDR3 sequence (DNA): TGTGCCAGCAGACCCTCTCAGGGGAGCGGGTATAATTCACCCCTCCACTTT. Its translation is CASRPSQGSGYNSPLHF.

CDR3 coding DNA: TGTGCCAGCAGTCCCGGACCCCTGGAGACCCAGTACTTC. As protein: CASSPGPLETQYF. This rearrangement joins TRBV12-3 or TRBV12-4 to TRBJ2-5, with D unresolved. The CDR3 is 13 amino acids. V lost 5 bases and J 5 bases, leaving 12 bases between the germline ends.

This clone came up once. The chain combines TRBV2 with TRBJ1-6; D may be TRBD1 (6 bases). The CDR3 has 18 residues. Trimming cost V 5 bases and J 0 bases, with 17 bases left between them. The germline V gene encodes CDR1 SNHLY and CDR2 FYNNEI. This chain's CDR3 is CASSIRDTAVSYNSPLHF. The CDR3 DNA sequence: TGTGCCAGCAGTATCCGGGACACCGCCGTCTCCTATAATTCACCCCTCCACTTT.

The chain couples TRBV19 to TRBJ2-2; D might be TRBD2 (6 bases). This CDR3 is 13 amino acids long. The V end was cut by 5 bases, the J end by 8 bases, with 12 bases between. The germline CDR1 and CDR2 sequences are LNHDA and SQIVND (reference sequence). In DNA, the CDR3 is TGTGCCAGTAGTTACCGGGGGTCGGGGGAGCTGTTTTTT. Encoded protein: CASSYRGSGELFF.

The chain links TRBV14 to TRBJ2-5, with a tentative D call TRBD2 (5 bases). The CDR3 sequence is 16 residues long. Trimming removed 1 base at V and 7 bases at J, with 19 bases between. Germline V CDR1 and CDR2: SGHDN, FVKESK. The CDR3 DNA reads as TGTGCCAGCAGCCAAGGTGTCGCGAGCAGCGGCTGGACCCAGTACTTC. It encodes CASSQGVASSGWTQYF. Full variable domain (missing parts from reference TRBV14 and TRBJ2-5): EAGVTQFPSHSVIEKGQTVTLRCDPISGHDNLYWYRRVMGKEIKFLLHFVKESKQDESGMPNNRFLAERTGGTYSTLKVQPAELEDSGVYFCASSQGVASSGWTQYFGPGTRLLVL.

The chain employs TRBV12-3 or TRBV12-4 and TRBJ1-1; the D is unclear. The germline V and J ends were trimmed by 7 bases and 1 base, with 7 bases remaining between them. The CDR3 totals 12 residues. The CDR3 region has the DNA TGTGCCAGCACCCAAGGGAACACTGAAGCTTTCTTT. Residues: CASTQGNTEAFF.

The rearrangement uses TRBV13 and TRBJ2-3, with 10 bases matching TRBD2. V was pared by 0 bases and J by 0 bases, with 6 bases of the junction left unmatched. This CDR3 has 18 amino acids. Germline CDR1 and CDR2: PRHDT and FYEKMQ (reference sequence). DNA for the CDR3: TGTGCCAGCAGCTTAGGCCCAGCGGGGGGGTCTAGCACAGATACGCAGTATTTT. Translated, it gives CASSLGPAGGSSTDTQYF.

The chain employs TRBV15 and TRBJ2-5; D may correspond to TRBD1 or TRBD2 (5 bases each). Germline V gene data show CDR1 as LNHNV and CDR2 as YYDKDF (reference sequence). The CDR3 is 14 residues long. V was clipped by 4 bases and J by 2 bases, with 11 bases between them. The CDR3 sequence: CATSTRDEQETQYF. DNA of the CDR3: TGTGCCACCAGCACTCGGGACGAACAAGAGACCCAGTACTTC.

The chain recombines TRBV5-4 with TRBJ2-7; D tentatively fits TRBD1 or TRBD2 (5 bases each). V lost 0 bases and J lost 5, with 15 bases in between. The CDR3 length is 15 residues. Germline loops: CDR1 SGHNT, CDR2 YYREEE (reference sequence). DNA of the CDR3: TGTGCCAGCAGCTTGGTTTTGGGGGATAATCACGAGCAGTACTTC. Translation gives CASSLVLGDNHEQYF.

CDR3 DNA sequence: TGCGCCAGCAGCCAAGATCGGGGGGACGCCAATGAGCAGTTCTTC. Protein: CASSQDRGDANEQFF. The chain uses TRBV4-1 and TRBJ2-1; 7 bases are shared with TRBD2. The germline V gene encodes CDR1 MGHRA and CDR2 YSYEKL. The CDR3 covers 15 residues. Unmatched junction bases numbered 5, after V lost 0 bases and J lost 6 bases.

CDR3 in amino acids: CATSTGLSDQPQHF. CDR3 nucleotide sequence: TGTGCCACCAGTACAGGGTTGTCGGATCAGCCCCAGCATTTT. V usage is TRBV24-1 and J usage is TRBJ1-5; D may be TRBD1 (6 bases). V was clipped by 6 bases and J by 5 bases, with 13 bases between them. CDR1 KGHDR and CDR2 SFDVKD come from the germline V gene. This CDR3 has 14 amino acids.

V is TRBV10-1 and J is TRBJ2-3; D gene unclear. The CDR3 is made up of 14 amino acids. CDR1 WNHNN and CDR2 SYGVQD come from the germline V gene (reference sequence). The V end lost 0 bases, the J end lost 5 bases, and 9 bases lay between the germline ends. The CDR3: CASSESRVGDTQYF. The CDR3 coding sequence is TGCGCCAGCAGTGAGTCCAGAGTTGGAGATACGCAGTATTTT.

This chain connects TRBV7-2 to TRBJ2-6, with a tentative D call TRBD1 (5 bases). The CDR3 extends over 20 amino acids. V dropped 0 bases and J dropped 0 bases, with 18 bases sitting between them. Per germline, CDR1 SGHTA and CDR2 FQGNSA. The CDR3: CASSLARAGSTFSGANVLTF. CDR3 bases: TGTGCCAGCAGCTTAGCCAGGGCCGGTTCTACCTTCTCTGGGGCCAACGTCCTGACTTTC.

This rearrangement joins TRBV18 to TRBJ1-2, with 7 bases aligning to TRBD1. J gave up 7 bases and V 3 bases, and 11 bases lay outside the gene matches. The CDR3 length is 15 residues. In germline, CDR1 is KGHSH, CDR2 LQKENI. The CDR3 sequence: CASSPDRQGDGGYTF. CDR3 nucleotide sequence: TGTGCCAGCTCACCCGACCGACAGGGAGACGGTGGCTACACCTTC.

This clone was seen just once. The chain employs TRBV3-1 (or the pseudogene TRBV3-2) and TRBJ2-2; no reliable D call. Germline assignment: CDR1 LGHDT and CDR2 YNNKEL (reference sequence). Trimming removed 0 bases at V and 4 bases at J, with 12 bases between. The CDR3 is made up of 16 amino acids. The CDR3, as DNA: TGTGCCAGCAGCCAAGATTTAGTCTTGGGCACCGGGGAGCTGTTTTTT. Protein: CASSQDLVLGTGELFF.

The chain combines TRBV11-1 with TRBJ1-3; D gene ambiguous. The CDR3 runs 15 residues. Between the trimmed V and J ends, which lost 1 base and 3 bases, there was a span of 10 bases. CDR1 is SGHAT and CDR2 is FQDESV in the germline V gene (reference sequence). In nucleotides, the CDR3 is TGTGCCAGCAGCTTAGTCGGGAGAGGTGGAAACACCATATATTTT. As protein: CASSLVGRGGNTIYF.

CDR3 DNA: TGTGCCAGCAGTTCCTTAGCGGGTAGTAGGGAGACCCAGTACTTC. Residues: CASSSLAGSRETQYF. The V gene is TRBV27, the J gene TRBJ2-5; 7 bases align to TRBD2. Unmatched junction bases numbered 10, after V lost 4 bases and J lost 5 bases. Germline CDR1 is MNHEY and CDR2 is SMNVEV (reference sequence). This CDR3 contains 15 residues.

The rearrangement links TRBV11-3 to TRBJ1-1; 9 bases are a match to TRBD1. V shed 3 bases and J 6 bases; nucleotides not matched to a gene: 5. This CDR3 spans 14 amino acids. Per the germline V gene, CDR1 is SGHNT and CDR2 is YENEEA. This CDR3 reads CASSLGQGEAEAFF. The CDR3 nucleotides read TGTGCCAGCAGCTTGGGACAGGGTGAAGCTGAAGCTTTCTTT.

This sequence joins TRBV29-1 and TRBJ2-1, with 8 bases aligning to TRBD2. This CDR3 spans 13 amino acids. Losses at the gene ends were 3 bases for V and 6 bases for J; bases not matched to a gene: 4. Germline V gene data show CDR1 as SQVTM and CDR2 as ANQGSEA. CDR3 DNA: TGCAGCGTTGATGTACGGGGGGGCAATGAGCAGTTCTTC. Translating gives CSVDVRGGNEQFF.

The chain recombines TRBV28 with TRBJ1-1; a weak D match, TRBD1 (6 bases). Trimming removed 5 bases at V and 0 bases at J, with 13 bases between. The germline gives CDR1 MDHEN, CDR2 SYDVKM. The CDR3 has 15 residues. CDR3 amino acids: CASSPPTGLNTEAFF. CDR3 DNA sequence: TGTGCCAGCAGTCCTCCCACAGGGCTGAACACTGAAGCTTTCTTT.

V usage is TRBV2 and J usage is TRBJ1-5, with D possibly matching TRBD1 (6 bases). Germline V gene sequence: CDR1 SNHLY, CDR2 FYNNEI. Trimming removed 1 base from V and 7 bases from J, with 14 bases in between. The CDR3 is 15 amino acids. CDR3 protein: CASSEGAGARQPQHF. The CDR3, as DNA: TGTGCCAGCAGTGAAGGGGCAGGGGCTAGGCAGCCCCAGCATTTT.

This rearrangement joins TRBV12-3 or TRBV12-4 to TRBJ1-2; no firm D call. The CDR3 contains 13 residues. The V and J ends lost 6 bases and 4 bases respectively, with 12 bases between them. The CDR3 DNA reads as TGTGCCAGCAGAAATAGCGCCGTCTATGGCTACACCTTC. Residues: CASRNSAVYGYTF.

The chain carries TRBV28 and TRBJ1-4, with TRBD1 matching over 8 bases. The germline V gene has CDR1 MDHEN and CDR2 SYDVKM. Trimming removed 6 bases from V and 3 bases from J; junction bases left unmatched: 12. The CDR3 loop spans 17 amino acids. This CDR3 is CASSPGGRGPANEKLFF. Written as DNA, the CDR3 is TGTGCCAGCAGCCCTGGAGGCAGGGGGCCGGCTAATGAAAAACTGTTTTTT.

The CDR3 region is CASSRTGTDMGEQYF. The DNA for the CDR3 is TGTGCCAGCAGCCGGACCGGGACAGATATGGGGGAGCAGTACTTC. The chain employs TRBV6-5 and TRBJ2-7; 7 bases align to TRBD1. Losses at the gene ends were 6 bases for V and 7 bases for J; bases not matched to a gene: 15. The CDR3 consists of 15 residues. Per the germline V gene, CDR1 is MNHEY and CDR2 is SVGAGI.

The chain couples TRBV2 to TRBJ2-1; possibly TRBD1 for D (6 bases). Trimming took 8 bases from V and 4 from J, leaving 6 bases between them. Germline V gene data show CDR1 as SNHLY and CDR2 as FYNNEI. This CDR3 comprises 11 residues. CDR3 bases: TGTGCCAGCGACAGGTACAATGAGCAGTTCTTC. Translating gives CASDRYNEQFF.

The chain joins TRBV7-9 to TRBJ2-5; 11 nucleotides align to TRBD1. V lost 5 bases, J lost 5 bases, and 13 bases stayed unmatched. Germline V gives CDR1 SEHNR, CDR2 FQNEAQ (reference sequence). This CDR3 is built from 17 residues. This chain's CDR3 is CASSAPRGQGAPETQYF. CDR3 sequence (DNA): TGTGCCAGCAGCGCCCCCCGAGGACAGGGGGCCCCGGAGACCCAGTACTTC.

The chain employs TRBV11-2 and TRBJ1-1; D call uncertain. Trimming stripped 0 bases from V and 1 base from J, with 12 bases between. The CDR3 is made up of 16 amino acids. The germline gives CDR1 SGHAT, CDR2 FQNNGV. The CDR3 nucleotides are TGTGCCAGCAGCTTAGATCGGTGGGGAGGGAACACTGAAGCTTTCTTT. Translating it yields CASSLDRWGGNTEAFF.

The V gene is TRBV11-2, the J gene TRBJ2-6, with D tentatively TRBD1 (5 bases). The germline V gene has CDR1 SGHAT and CDR2 FQNNGV. The CDR3 extends over 17 amino acids. V was pared by 3 bases and J by 4 bases, with 16 bases between. CDR3 DNA sequence: TGTGCCAGCAGCTTCCAACGGCCAGGGTCGGGGGCCAACGTCCTGACTTTC. It translates to CASSFQRPGSGANVLTF.

This sequence joins TRBV29-1 and TRBJ2-5; 14 bases line up with TRBD2. The CDR3 length is 13 residues. Per germline, CDR1 SQVTM and CDR2 ANQGSEA. The V and J ends lost 6 bases and 7 bases, in that order; junction bases with no gene match: 4. The CDR3: CSVRLAGGLTQYF. CDR3 coding DNA: TGCAGCGTAAGACTAGCGGGGGGGCTGACCCAGTACTTC. The full variable domain, rest sourced from reference TRBV29-1 and TRBJ2-5, is SAVISQKPSRDICQRGTSLTIQCQVDSQVTMMFWYRQQPGQSLTLIATANQGSEATYESGFVIDKFPISRPNLTFSTLTVSNMSPEDSSIYLCSVRLAGGLTQYFGPGTRLLVL.

The chain employs TRBV19 and TRBJ1-5, with no clear D. The CDR3 is made up of 15 amino acids. V was trimmed by 4 bases and J by 4 bases, leaving 14 bases between them. CDR1 LNHDA and CDR2 SQIVND come from the germline V gene (reference sequence). Here the CDR3 DNA reads TGTGCCAGTAGTACCCGGACGGGCCATAATCAGCCCCAGCATTTT. Its protein product is CASSTRTGHNQPQHF.